This TCR beta chain was obtained from a study of blood T cells in healthy people across ages. Combining a sample-barcoded 5' primer with a J-beta primer mix, a second PCR ran for roughly 7 to 12 cycles. In TCRdb, the 5' RACE reads were re-called with MiXCR into one record per CDR3 protein. The top ten clones hold around 4% of a sample with 1.5 million or so distinct CDR3 sequences, about 45% of them seen once. Total RNA, at least 6 micrograms per sample, was extracted from PBMCs. This clonotype was counted a few times. The specimen sequenced was blood. This receptor was taken from a woman aged 18-29 years in good health.

The CDR3 sequence: CASSSGTGVLGYGYTF. The CDR3 bases are TGTGCCAGCAGCTCCGGGACAGGGGTACTCGGCTATGGCTACACCTTC. The rearrangement links TRBV7-9 to TRBJ1-2, with 10 bases that match TRBD1. The V gene end was trimmed by 4 bases and the J gene end by 4 bases; junction bases not matched to a gene: 9. This CDR3 spans 16 amino acids. Germline V gene sequence: CDR1 SEHNR, CDR2 FQNEAQ (reference sequence).